Presented here are 22 T cell receptor beta chains from one specimen sequenced in a study of radiation and T cells in renal cell carcinoma. Profiled with immunoSEQ multiplex PCR; TCRdb holds only in-frame clones, not every one. The data hold some 150,000 clones, with over 80% observed a single time. Regarding time point: baseline pretreatment blood. The sample's treatment: 15 Gy SBRT to primary tumor, nephrectomy 4 weeks later. The sequences come from blood, collected from a patient whose treatment included radiotherapy and nephrectomy. The receptors stem from a woman aged 45 to 65 with renal cell carcinoma.

V is TRBV6-5 and J is TRBJ1-2; no firm D call. Germline V gives CDR1 MNHEY, CDR2 SVGAGI. The V gene lost 4 bases and the J gene lost 7 bases, with 13 bases spanning the gap. CDR3 size: 13 residues. CDR3 in DNA: TGTGCCAGCAGTTTGAAGATTATCGGTGGCTACACCTTC. Its translation: CASSLKIIGGYTF.

V usage is TRBV7-2 and J usage is TRBJ2-1; 11 bases agree with TRBD2. The CDR3 has 17 amino acids. Germline V lookup: CDR1 SGHTA, CDR2 FQGNSA. Trimming took 7 bases from V and 4 from J; bases not matched to a gene: 12. The CDR3 nucleotides are TGTGCCAGCATGGGGGAACTAGCGGGAGTCATTTACAATGAGCAGTTCTTC. Its protein product is CASMGELAGVIYNEQFF.

This sequence joins TRBV18 and TRBJ2-7; TRBD2 is a possible D gene (6 bases). The CDR3 spans 14 residues. Trimming removed 3 bases from V and 0 bases from J, with 9 bases in between. Germline CDR1 KGHSH, CDR2 LQKENI. The chain's CDR3 is CASSPWGDSYEQYF. CDR3 DNA: TGTGCCAGCTCACCGTGGGGGGACTCCTACGAGCAGTACTTC.

The chain links TRBV9 to TRBJ2-3, with 8 bases lining up with TRBD2. After removal of 4 bases from V and 5 bases from J, the junction contained 6 bases not matched to a gene. Germline lookup yields CDR1 SGDLS and CDR2 YYNGEE. This CDR3 spans 14 amino acids. As DNA, the CDR3 is TGTGCCAGCAGCCCCGGGAGGGCCGAAGATACGCAGTATTTT. This sequence encodes CASSPGRAEDTQYF.

This clone showed up just a few times. V and J are TRBV14 and TRBJ1-1; D gene unclear. Germline V gives CDR1 SGHDN, CDR2 FVKESK. The germline V and J ends were trimmed by 4 bases and 2 bases, with 11 bases remaining between them. The CDR3 is 14 amino acids. The CDR3, as DNA: TGTGCCAGCAGCCCGTTTCTTCCCAACACTGAAGCTTTCTTT. It translates to CASSPFLPNTEAFF.

The CDR3 DNA is TGCGCCAGCAGCCAAGAGGGGGGTAGCAATCAGCCCCAGCATTTT. Translated: CASSQEGGSNQPQHF. The rearrangement links TRBV4-3 to TRBJ1-5, with D perhaps TRBD1 (5 bases). Trimming left V 0 bases short and J 0 bases short, with 6 bases between. Germline-derived CDR1 and CDR2 are LGHNA and YSLEER. The CDR3 sequence is 15 residues long.

This clone was seen only a few times. The sample contains more than one DNA sequence encoding this CDR3. The CDR3 region is CASSLPGQPQHF. In nucleotides, the CDR3 is TGTGCCAGCAGCTTACCTGGGCAGCCCCAGCATTTT. The rearrangement joins TRBV7-9 to TRBJ1-5; D remains ambiguous. The germline V and J ends were trimmed by 2 bases and 7 bases, with 6 bases remaining between them. The CDR3 totals 12 residues. From germline, CDR1 is SEHNR and CDR2 FQNEAQ (reference sequence).

This chain links TRBV5-1 with TRBJ2-5, with a possible D match to TRBD2 (7 bases). V was trimmed by 0 bases and J by 5 bases, leaving 20 bases between them. The CDR3 totals 17 residues. The germline V gene has CDR1 SGHRS and CDR2 YFSETQ. CDR3 in DNA: TGCGCCAGCAGCTTGGGAGGCTTCGGGGGGCGCCGGGAGACCCAGTACTTC. Protein: CASSLGGFGGRRETQYF.

For the CDR3, the DNA is TGTGCCATCCGGCGGGCTTCAGCTAACTATGGCTACACCTTC. Protein product: CAIRRASANYGYTF. The chain recombines TRBV7-9 with TRBJ1-2; D unresolved. The length of the CDR3 is 14 residues. CDR1 and CDR2 (germline): SEHNR, FQNEAQ (reference sequence). V lost 10 bases, J lost 0 bases, and 15 bases lay in between.

This rearrangement joins TRBV11-3 to TRBJ2-2; D may be TRBD1 (6 bases). CDR1 and CDR2 (germline): SGHNT, YENEEA. The V end lost 5 bases, the J end lost 6 bases, and 13 bases lay between the germline ends. The CDR3 is 14 amino acids. DNA for the CDR3: TGTGCCAGCAGCCTTAGTAGGACAGCCGGGGAGCTGTTTTTT. The encoded protein is CASSLSRTAGELFF.

The chain employs TRBV6-5 and TRBJ1-3; 11 positions match TRBD1. The CDR3 spans 15 residues. Germline loops: CDR1 MNHEY, CDR2 SVGAGI. Unmatched junction bases numbered 5, after V lost 6 bases and J lost 4 bases. The CDR3 sequence is CASRTDRGHGNTIYF. The CDR3 DNA is TGTGCCAGCAGAACGGACAGGGGGCACGGAAACACCATATATTTT.

This clone has more than one count but fewer than ten. The V gene is TRBV5-4, the J gene TRBJ2-5; 9 bases match TRBD1. The length of the CDR3 is 14 residues. Germline V gene lookup returns CDR1 SGHNT and CDR2 YYREEE (reference sequence). V lost 4 bases to trimming and J lost 4 bases; unmatched junction nucleotides: 5. The CDR3 loop is CASSPGQGPETQYF. The CDR3 DNA is TGTGCCAGCAGCCCGGGACAGGGTCCAGAGACCCAGTACTTC. Variable domain in full (rest from reference TRBV5-4 and TRBJ2-5): ETGVTQSPTHLIKTRGQQVTLRCSSQSGHNTVSWYQQALGQGPQFIFQYYREEENGRGNFPPRFSGLQFPNYSSELNVNALELDDSALYLCASSPGQGPETQYFGPGTRLLVL.

The rearrangement joins TRBV5-1 to TRBJ2-3; TRBD2 matches at 11 bases. Losses at the gene ends were 2 bases for V and 1 base for J; bases not matched to a gene: 6. The CDR3 spans 17 residues. Germline CDR1 is SGHRS and CDR2 is YFSETQ. CDR3 sequence (DNA): TGCGCCAGCAGCTTAGGGGCACTAGCGGGAGGCACAGATACGCAGTATTTT. Amino acids: CASSLGALAGGTDTQYF.

CDR3 loop: CASSLDGEISGNTIYF. DNA for the CDR3: TGTGCCAGCAGCTTAGATGGGGAGATCTCTGGAAACACCATATATTTT. This sequence joins TRBV7-9 and TRBJ1-3; D gene unclear. V lost 1 base, J lost 0 bases, and 10 bases lay in between. The CDR3 loop spans 16 amino acids. The germline V gene encodes CDR1 SEHNR and CDR2 FQNEAQ (reference sequence).

The chain links TRBV6-1 to TRBJ2-1; 9 bases are shared with TRBD1. The CDR3 spans 16 residues. CDR1 is MNHNS, CDR2 SASEGT, per germline. J was trimmed by 5 bases and V by 4 bases; bases with no gene match: 9. CDR3 region: CASSAIRDRENNEQFF. The CDR3, as DNA: TGTGCCAGCAGTGCAATCCGGGACAGGGAAAACAATGAGCAGTTCTTC.

In the case of this clone: At the DNA level, this CDR3 is encoded by other sequences in the same sample as well. The chain employs TRBV20-1 and TRBJ2-1; D is undetermined. The germline V gene has CDR1 DFQATT and CDR2 SNEGSKA (reference sequence). Trimming shortened V by 3 bases and J by 5 bases, and 2 bases separated the two germline ends. This CDR3 region has 10 residues. The CDR3 DNA reads TGCAGTGCTAGGGACAATGAGCAGTTCTTC. Residues: CSARDNEQFF.

J is TRBJ2-7 and V is TRBV10-1; tentatively, D is TRBD1 (5 bases). V shed 6 bases and J shed 0 bases, with 15 bases lying between them. Germline values: CDR1 WNHNN, CDR2 SYGVQD (reference sequence). The CDR3 has 15 residues. The CDR3 DNA sequence: TGCGCCAGCAGGCTGGACACGCAGAGCTCCTACGAGCAGTACTTC. This gives the protein CASRLDTQSSYEQYF.

Concerning this clone itself: The germline gene is not matched at one end of the junction; a read error may be the cause. This chain joins TRBV5-4 and TRBJ2-1; D unclear. CDR1 is SGHNT, CDR2 YYREEE, per germline (reference sequence). The CDR3 length is 12 residues. The CDR3 DNA sequence: TGTGCCAGCAGCCTCGAGTTAAATGGGCAGTTCTTC. It yields the protein CASSLELNGQFF.

This clone turned up a few times. The genes are TRBV14 and TRBJ1-6; 7 positions agree with TRBD1. This CDR3 contains 16 residues. The V segment lost 3 bases and the J segment 3 bases; nucleotides outside the gene matches: 5. The germline gives CDR1 SGHDN, CDR2 FVKESK. The CDR3 DNA sequence: TGTGCCAGCAGCCAGTTGACAGGGTACTATAATTCACCCCTCCACTTT. Protein sequence: CASSQLTGYYNSPLHF.

This clone was counted a single time. CDR3 in amino acids: CATSAGTVNTEAFF. CDR3 DNA sequence: TGTGCCACCAGCGCTGGGACAGTCAACACTGAAGCTTTCTTT. This rearrangement joins TRBV15 to TRBJ1-1; TRBD1 agrees at 7 bases. Germline trimming cut 5 bases from V and 2 bases from J; bases unmatched to any gene: 5. From germline, CDR1 is LNHNV and CDR2 YYDKDF (reference sequence). The CDR3 sequence is 14 residues long.

V usage is TRBV7-2 and J usage is TRBJ1-2; D remains ambiguous. CDR3 size: 13 residues. Germline loops: CDR1 SGHTA, CDR2 FQGNSA. V lost 4 bases and J lost 2, with 8 bases in between. In nucleotides, the CDR3 is TGTGCCAGCAGCTCTTCCCTGAACTATGGCTACACCTTC. Translating it yields CASSSSLNYGYTF.

The chain carries TRBV6-5 and TRBJ1-2; weak D call: TRBD1 (5 bases). The CDR3 length is 14 residues. In germline, CDR1 is MNHEY, CDR2 SVGAGI. Trimming removed 7 bases at V and 4 bases at J, with 16 bases between. CDR3 in amino acids: CASNPLGLFYGYTF. CDR3 in DNA: TGTGCCAGCAACCCGCTGGGACTATTCTATGGCTACACCTTC.